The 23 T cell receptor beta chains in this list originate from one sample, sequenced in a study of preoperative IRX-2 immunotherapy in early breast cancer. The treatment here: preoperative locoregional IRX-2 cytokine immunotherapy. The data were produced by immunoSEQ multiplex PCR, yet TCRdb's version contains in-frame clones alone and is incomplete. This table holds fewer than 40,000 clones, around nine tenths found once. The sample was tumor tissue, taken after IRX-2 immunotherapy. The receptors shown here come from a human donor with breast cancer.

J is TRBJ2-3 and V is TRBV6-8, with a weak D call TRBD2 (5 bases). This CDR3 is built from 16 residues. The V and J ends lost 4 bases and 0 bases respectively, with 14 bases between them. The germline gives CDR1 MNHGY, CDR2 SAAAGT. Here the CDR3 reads CASSSTRRTSTDTQYF. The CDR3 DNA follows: TGTGCCAGCAGTTCCACCCGCCGGACTAGCACAGATACGCAGTATTTT.

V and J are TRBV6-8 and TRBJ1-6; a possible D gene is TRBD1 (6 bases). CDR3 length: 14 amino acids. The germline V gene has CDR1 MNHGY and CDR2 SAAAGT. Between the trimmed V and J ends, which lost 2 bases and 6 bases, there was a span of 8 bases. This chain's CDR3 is CASSYTGRNSPLHF. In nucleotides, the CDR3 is TGTGCCAGCAGTTACACAGGGCGTAATTCACCCCTCCACTTT.

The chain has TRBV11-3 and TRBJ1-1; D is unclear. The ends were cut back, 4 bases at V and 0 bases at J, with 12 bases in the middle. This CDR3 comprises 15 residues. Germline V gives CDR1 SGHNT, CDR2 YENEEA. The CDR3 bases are TGTGCCAGCAGCTCGTTGCCCTCCATGAACACTGAAGCTTTCTTT. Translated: CASSSLPSMNTEAFF.

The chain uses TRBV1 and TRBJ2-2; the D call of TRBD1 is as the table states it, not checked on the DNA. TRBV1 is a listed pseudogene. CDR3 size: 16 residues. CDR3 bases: TGCGCCAGCAGCCAACCAGGACAGGGGATGGCCGGGGAGCTGTTTTTT. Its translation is CASSQPGQGMAGELFF.

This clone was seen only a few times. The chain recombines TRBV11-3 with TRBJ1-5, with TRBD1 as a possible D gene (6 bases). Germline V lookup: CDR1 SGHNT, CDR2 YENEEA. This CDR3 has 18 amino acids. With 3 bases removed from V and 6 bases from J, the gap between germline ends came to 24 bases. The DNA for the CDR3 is TGTGCCAGCAGCTTGGGGGCCTGGGAGGGACTCGCGGGTCAGCCCCAGCATTTT. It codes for CASSLGAWEGLAGQPQHF.

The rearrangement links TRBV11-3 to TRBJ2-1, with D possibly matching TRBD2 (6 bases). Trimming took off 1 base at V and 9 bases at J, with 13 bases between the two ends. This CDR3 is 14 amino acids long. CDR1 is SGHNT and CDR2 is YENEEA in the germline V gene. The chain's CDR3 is CASSLGSGTVEQFF. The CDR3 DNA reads TGTGCCAGCAGCTTAGGTAGCGGAACCGTTGAGCAGTTCTTC.

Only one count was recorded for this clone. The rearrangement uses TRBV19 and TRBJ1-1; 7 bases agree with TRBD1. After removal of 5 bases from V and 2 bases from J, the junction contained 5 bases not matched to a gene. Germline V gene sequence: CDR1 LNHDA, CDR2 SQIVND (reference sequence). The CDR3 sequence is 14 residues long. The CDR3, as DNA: TGTGCCAGTAGTGTGGGACAGAGTAACACTGAAGCTTTCTTT. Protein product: CASSVGQSNTEAFF.

The DNA for the CDR3 is TGCGCCAGCAGCTTGGCCCAAGGTGGGGGAGAGACCCAGTACTTC. Protein: CASSLAQGGGETQYF. The genes are TRBV5-1 and TRBJ2-5, with D perhaps matching TRBD1 or TRBD2 (5 bases each). Trimming pared 0 bases from V and 4 bases from J, leaving 13 bases between. The germline V gene has CDR1 SGHRS and CDR2 YFSETQ. This CDR3 contains 15 residues.

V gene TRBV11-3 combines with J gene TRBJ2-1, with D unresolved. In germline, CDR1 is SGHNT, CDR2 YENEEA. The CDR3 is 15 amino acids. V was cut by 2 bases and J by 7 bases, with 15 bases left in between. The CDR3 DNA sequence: TGTGCCAGCAGCTTATTATTGACGACGACGAATGAGCAGTTCTTC. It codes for CASSLLLTTTNEQFF.

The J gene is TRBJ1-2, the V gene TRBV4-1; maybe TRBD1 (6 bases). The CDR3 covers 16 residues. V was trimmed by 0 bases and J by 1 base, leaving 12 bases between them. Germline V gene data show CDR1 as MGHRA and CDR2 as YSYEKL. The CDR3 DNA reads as TGCGCCAGCAGCCAAGATGGGGGGCCGTATAACTATGGCTACACCTTC. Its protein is CASSQDGGPYNYGYTF.

CDR3 sequence reads: CASSLTGGTGDEQYF. Written as DNA, the CDR3 is TGTGCCAGCAGCTTAACCGGCGGGACAGGGGACGAGCAGTACTTC. The chain carries TRBV7-1 and TRBJ2-7, with 10 bases that match TRBD1. TRBV7-1 is annotated as an ORF whose role is uncertain. The CDR3 spans 15 residues. V gave up 4 bases and J gave up 5 bases; unmatched junction bases: 8.

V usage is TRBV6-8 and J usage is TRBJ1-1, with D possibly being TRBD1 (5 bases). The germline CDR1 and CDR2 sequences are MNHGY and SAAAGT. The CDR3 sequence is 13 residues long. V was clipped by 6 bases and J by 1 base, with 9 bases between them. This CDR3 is CASRQVQNTEAFF. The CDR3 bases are TGTGCCAGCAGACAGGTACAGAACACTGAAGCTTTCTTT.

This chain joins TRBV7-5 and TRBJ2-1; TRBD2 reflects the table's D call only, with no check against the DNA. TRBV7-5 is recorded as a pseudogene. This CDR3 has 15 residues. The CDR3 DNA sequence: TGTGCCAGCAGCTCGACTAGCGGTACCTACAATGAGCAGTTCTTC. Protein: CASSSTSGTYNEQFF.

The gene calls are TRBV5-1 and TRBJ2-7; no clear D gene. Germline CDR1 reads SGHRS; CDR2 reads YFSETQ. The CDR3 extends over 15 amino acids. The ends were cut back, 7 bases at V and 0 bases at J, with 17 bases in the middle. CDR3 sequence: CASYPSIQSSYEQYF. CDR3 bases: TGCGCCAGCTACCCGTCCATCCAGAGCTCCTACGAGCAGTACTTC.

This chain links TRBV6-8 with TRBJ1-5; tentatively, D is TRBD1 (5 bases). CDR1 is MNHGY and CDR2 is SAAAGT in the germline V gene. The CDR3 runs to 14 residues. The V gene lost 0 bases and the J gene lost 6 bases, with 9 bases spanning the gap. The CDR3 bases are TGTGCCAGCAGTTACTCGTCCGGGGGTCAGCCCCAGCATTTT. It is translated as CASSYSSGGQPQHF.

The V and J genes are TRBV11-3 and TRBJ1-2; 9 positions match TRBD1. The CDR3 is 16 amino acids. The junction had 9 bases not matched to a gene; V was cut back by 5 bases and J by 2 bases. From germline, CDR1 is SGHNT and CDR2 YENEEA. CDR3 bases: TGTGCCAGCAGCCGGGGACAGGGTTTGGAGAACTATGGCTACACCTTC. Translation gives CASSRGQGLENYGYTF.

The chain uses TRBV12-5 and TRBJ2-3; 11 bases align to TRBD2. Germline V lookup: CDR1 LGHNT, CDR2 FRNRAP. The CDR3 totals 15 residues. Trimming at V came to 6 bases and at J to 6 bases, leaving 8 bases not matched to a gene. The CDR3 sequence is CASGGLAGLSDTQYF. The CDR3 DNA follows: TGTGCTAGTGGAGGACTAGCGGGTCTCTCGGATACGCAGTATTTT.

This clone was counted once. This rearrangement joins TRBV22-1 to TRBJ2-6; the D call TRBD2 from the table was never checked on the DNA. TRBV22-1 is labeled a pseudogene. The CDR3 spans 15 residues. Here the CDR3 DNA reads TGTGCCAGCAGTTTCATAGCTCCTGGGGCCAACGTCCTGACTTTC. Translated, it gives CASSFIAPGANVLTF.

CDR3 DNA sequence: TGTGCCAGTAGTATTGGAGGGATGCAGCCCCAGCATTTT. This encodes CASSIGGMQPQHF. The V and J genes are TRBV19 and TRBJ1-5; D is unresolved. Germline CDR1 is LNHDA and CDR2 is SQIVND (reference sequence). Trimming took 3 bases from V and 7 from J, leaving 10 bases between them. The CDR3 sequence is 13 residues long.

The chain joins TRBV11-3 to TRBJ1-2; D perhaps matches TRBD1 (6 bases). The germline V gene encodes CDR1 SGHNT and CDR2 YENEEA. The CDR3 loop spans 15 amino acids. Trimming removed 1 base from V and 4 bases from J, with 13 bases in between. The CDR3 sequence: CASSLVSGEAYGYTF. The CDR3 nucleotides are TGTGCCAGCAGCTTAGTGTCAGGGGAGGCCTATGGCTACACCTTC.

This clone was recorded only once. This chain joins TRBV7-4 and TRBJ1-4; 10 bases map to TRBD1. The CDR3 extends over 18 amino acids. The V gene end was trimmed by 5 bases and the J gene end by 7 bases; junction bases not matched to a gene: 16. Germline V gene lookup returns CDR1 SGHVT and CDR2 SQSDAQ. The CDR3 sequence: CASSPRQGARAGTEKLFF. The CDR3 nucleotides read TGTGCCAGCAGCCCTCGACAGGGGGCGCGGGCGGGGACTGAAAAACTGTTTTTT.

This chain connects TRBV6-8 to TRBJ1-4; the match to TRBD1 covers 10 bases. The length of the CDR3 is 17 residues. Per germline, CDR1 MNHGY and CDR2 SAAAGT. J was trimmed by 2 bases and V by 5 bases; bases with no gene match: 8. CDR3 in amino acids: CASSLRTGGLTNEKLFF. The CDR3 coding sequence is TGTGCCAGCAGTCTTCGGACAGGGGGTTTGACTAATGAAAAACTGTTTTTT.

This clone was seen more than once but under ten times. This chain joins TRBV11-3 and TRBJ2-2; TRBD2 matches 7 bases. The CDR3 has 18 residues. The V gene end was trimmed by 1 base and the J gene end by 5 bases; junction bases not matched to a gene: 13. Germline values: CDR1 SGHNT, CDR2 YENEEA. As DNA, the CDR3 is TGTGCCAGCAGCTTAGGGGTCCGAGCGGGAAGGAAGACCGGGGAGCTGTTTTTT. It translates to CASSLGVRAGRKTGELFF.